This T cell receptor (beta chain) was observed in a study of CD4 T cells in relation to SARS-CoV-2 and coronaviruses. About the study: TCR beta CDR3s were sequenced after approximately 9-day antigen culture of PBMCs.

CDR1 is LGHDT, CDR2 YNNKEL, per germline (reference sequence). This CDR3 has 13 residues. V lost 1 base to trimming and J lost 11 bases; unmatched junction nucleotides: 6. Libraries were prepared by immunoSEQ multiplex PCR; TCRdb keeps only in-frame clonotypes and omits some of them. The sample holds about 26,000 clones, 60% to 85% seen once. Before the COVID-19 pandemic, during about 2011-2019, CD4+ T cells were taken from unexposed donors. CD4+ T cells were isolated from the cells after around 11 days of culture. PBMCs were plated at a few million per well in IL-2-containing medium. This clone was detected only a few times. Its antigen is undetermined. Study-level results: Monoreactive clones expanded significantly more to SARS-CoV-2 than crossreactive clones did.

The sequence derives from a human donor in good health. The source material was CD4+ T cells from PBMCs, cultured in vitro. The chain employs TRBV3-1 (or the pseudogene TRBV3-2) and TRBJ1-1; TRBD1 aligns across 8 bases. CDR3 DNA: TGTGCCAGCAGCCAAGTCAGGGGGCGGGTGGCTTTCTTT. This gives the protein CASSQVRGRVAFF.